The rows below give T cell receptor beta chains drawn from one sample of a study of glioma-infiltrating T cells after dendritic cell vaccination. Sequencing was performed with immunoSEQ multiplex PCR; in TCRdb, only in-frame clones are kept and a portion is missing. The sample consists of tens of thousands of clones, 81% of them appearing once. Sequenced here: blood, sampled before dendritic cell vaccination. The receptors stem from a human donor with glioblastoma. CDR3s include the opening cysteine and the closing phenylalanine or tryptophan. D genes are given only for firm matches. Clone size is stated in some rows and not others, as once, few, many or a class when expanded.

abundance,d_gene,j_gene,v_gene,CDR3aa,CDR3nt
NA,NA,TRBJ2-1,TRBV6-5,CASSVGLTYNEQFF,TGTGCCAGCAGTGTGGGACTGACTTACAATGAGCAGTTCTTC
once,NA,TRBJ2-2,TRBV7-9,CASSLSSRNTGELFF,TGTGCCAGCAGCTTAAGTTCGCGGAACACCGGGGAGCTGTTTTTT
few,NA,TRBJ2-3,TRBV6-5,CASSNLPTSTDTQYF,TGTGCCAGCAGTAATCTCCCAACTAGCACAGATACGCAGTATTTT
few,TRBD2,TRBJ2-3,TRBV7-2,CASSLVAGGGTDTQYF,TGTGCCAGCAGCTTGGTAGCGGGGGGAGGCACAGATACGCAGTATTTT
NA,TRBD1,TRBJ1-1,TRBV6-5,CASSYSGAGGWNEAFF,TGTGCCAGCAGTTACTCGGGGGCAGGGGGCTGGAATGAAGCTTTCTTT
NA,TRBD1,TRBJ1-1,TRBV6-5,CASSNRGMGEAFF,TGTGCCAGCAGCAACAGGGGGATGGGAGAAGCTTTCTTT
NA,NA,TRBJ2-5,TRBV14,CASSQEAVQETQYF,TGTGCCAGCAGCCAAGAGGCAGTACAAGAGACCCAGTACTTC
once,TRBD2,TRBJ2-2,TRBV6-5,CASWAGVSGELFF,TGTGCCAGTTGGGCGGGGGTCAGCGGGGAGCTGTTTTTT
NA,NA,TRBJ1-6,TRBV11-3,CASSSGRSNSPLHF,TGTGCCAGCAGCTCAGGGCGATCTAATTCACCCCTCCACTTT
NA,TRBD1,TRBJ2-5,TRBV18,CASSPPTSTGLETQYF,TGTGCCAGCTCACCCCCGACCTCGACAGGGCTTGAGACCCAGTACTTC
NA,NA,TRBJ1-1,TRBV5-1,CASSLINTEAFF,TGCGCCAGCAGCTTGATAAACACTGAAGCTTTCTTT
NA,NA,TRBJ1-1,TRBV5-1,CASSLGPGTEAFF,TGCGCCAGCAGCTTGGGACCAGGGACTGAAGCTTTCTTT
NA,TRBD1,TRBJ1-2,TRBV5-6,CASSQGGTGGYRDTF,TGTGCCAGCAGCCAAGGCGGGACAGGGGGCTATCGGGACACCTTC
NA,NA,TRBJ1-1,TRBV5-1,CASSLDGSNTEAFF,TGCGCCAGCAGCTTGGACGGGTCGAACACTGAAGCTTTCTTT
NA,TRBD2,TRBJ2-2,TRBV5-1,CASSPTPTSGGVGGELFF,TGCGCCAGCAGCCCAACCCCGACTAGCGGGGGGGTGGGCGGGGAGCTGTTTTTT
NA,NA,TRBJ2-1,TRBV5-8,CASVWSRDEQFF,TGTGCCAGCGTGTGGTCCCGGGATGAGCAGTTCTTC
once,TRBD2,TRBJ2-7,TRBV7-9,CASSPGAGPYEQYF,TGTGCCAGCAGCCCAGGAGCGGGGCCCTACGAGCAGTACTTC
NA,NA,TRBJ2-7,TRBV4-2,CASSQSGPGSSYEQYF,TGTGCCAGCAGCCAAAGCGGGCCAGGAAGCTCCTACGAGCAGTACTTC
once,NA,TRBJ2-7,TRBV7-2,CASSLNGQGLGYEQYF,TGTGCCAGCAGCTTAAATGGGCAGGGACTTGGGTACGAGCAGTACTTC
NA,TRBD1,TRBJ2-1,TRBV19,CASSIVVTGDEQFF,TGTGCCAGTAGTATAGTGGTAACAGGGGATGAGCAGTTCTTC
NA,TRBD1,TRBJ1-5,TRBV2,CASSEALAGGRGNQPQHF,TGTGCCAGCAGTGAAGCGCTGGCAGGGGGCCGGGGGAATCAGCCCCAGCATTTT
NA,NA,TRBJ2-1,TRBV14,CASSQDHNNEQFF,TGTGCCAGCAGCCAAGATCACAACAATGAGCAGTTCTTC
NA,TRBD1,TRBJ1-1,TRBV5-5,CASSSSSTGLNTEAFF,TGTGCCAGCAGCTCCAGTTCGACAGGGCTGAACACTGAAGCTTTCTTT
NA,NA,TRBJ1-1,TRBV18,CASSRGQMNTEAFF,TGTGCCAGCTCACGCGGGCAGATGAACACTGAAGCTTTCTTT
NA,NA,TRBJ1-6,TRBV6-6,CASSYSGGEGSPLHF,TGTGCCAGCAGTTACTCAGGGGGGGAAGGTTCACCCCTCCACTTT
NA,NA,TRBJ1-2,TRBV2,CASRSGQGYTF,TGTGCCAGCAGATCAGGGCAGGGCTACACCTTC
few,NA,TRBJ1-6,TRBV6-5,CASRLTGSDSPLHF,TGTGCCAGCAGACTAACAGGGAGCGATTCACCCCTCCACTTT
NA,NA,TRBJ1-5,TRBV19,CASGQSGVPQHF,TGTGCCAGTGGACAGTCCGGGGTGCCCCAGCATTTT
few,TRBD1,TRBJ1-1,TRBV29-1,CSGTTGGDTEAFF,TGCAGCGGTACGACAGGGGGCGACACTGAAGCTTTCTTT
NA,TRBD1,TRBJ2-3,TRBV6-4,CASATGAGTDTQYF,TGTGCCAGCGCGACAGGGGCGGGCACAGATACGCAGTATTTT
NA,TRBD2,TRBJ2-3,TRBV7-2,CASSIVSGASTDTQYF,TGTGCCAGCAGCATCGTCAGCGGGGCAAGCACAGATACGCAGTATTTT
NA,NA,TRBJ1-2,TRBV11-2,CASSLNNRVPGYTF,TGTGCCAGCAGCTTAAATAACAGGGTGCCTGGCTACACCTTC
NA,NA,TRBJ2-7,TRBV4-3,CASSQDFRTVYEQYF,TGCGCCAGCAGCCAAGATTTTCGGACAGTATACGAGCAGTACTTC
NA,NA,TRBJ2-1,TRBV7-9,CASSRPGDEQFF,TGTGCCAGCAGCCGGCCGGGGGATGAGCAGTTCTTC
NA,NA,TRBJ1-2,TRBV4-2,CASSQISANYGYTF,TGTGCCAGCAGCCAAATATCTGCTAACTATGGCTACACCTTC
NA,TRBD1,TRBJ1-5,TRBV30,CAWSLKKGAGNQPQHF,TGTGCCTGGAGCTTGAAAAAGGGGGCTGGCAATCAGCCCCAGCATTTT
NA,NA,TRBJ2-5,TRBV7-9,CASSLAFGSGQETQYF,TGTGCCAGCAGCTTAGCATTCGGGTCGGGGCAAGAGACCCAGTACTTC
NA,NA,TRBJ1-3,TRBV9,CASSPTGRGNTIYF,TGTGCCAGCAGCCCCACCGGTCGTGGAAACACCATATATTTT
NA,TRBD1,TRBJ1-5,TRBV7-2,CASSSGQVSNQPQHF,TGTGCCAGCAGCTCAGGACAGGTGAGCAATCAGCCCCAGCATTTT
NA,TRBD1,TRBJ2-7,TRBV19,CASSIGWTGSYEQYF,TGTGCCAGTAGTATCGGGTGGACAGGGAGTTACGAGCAGTACTTC
NA,TRBD1,TRBJ1-2,TRBV5-6,CASSPLEQGGSYGYTF,TGTGCCAGCAGTCCACTTGAACAGGGGGGCAGCTATGGCTACACCTTC
NA,NA,TRBJ2-7,TRBV20-1,CSARDSDEQYF,TGCAGTGCTAGAGATTCGGACGAGCAGTACTTC
NA,NA,TRBJ2-7,TRBV2,CASTPPGKTLYEQYF,TGTGCCAGCACGCCTCCAGGGAAGACCCTCTACGAGCAGTACTTC
NA,TRBD1,TRBJ1-1,TRBV7-9,CASSLRGQTNTEAFF,TGTGCCAGCAGCTTAAGGGGGCAGACGAACACTGAAGCTTTCTTT
NA,NA,TRBJ2-7,TRBV5-5,CASSLREQYF,TGTGCCAGCAGCCTCCGGGAGCAGTACTTC
NA,NA,TRBJ2-2,TRBV2,CASSERSTGRNTGELFF,TGTGCCAGCAGTGAAAGGTCGACGGGGAGGAACACCGGGGAGCTGTTTTTT
NA,NA,TRBJ1-1,TRBV27,CASSSLQGTEAFF,TGTGCCAGCAGTTCACTCCAGGGAACTGAAGCTTTCTTT